This TCR beta chain emerged from a study of post-analysis software for immune sequencing data. Study results and limitations: Relative to controls, patients had five TRBV segments at higher frequency, with TRBV5-6, TRBV5-1 and TRBV20-1 among these.

The V segment lost 4 bases and the J segment 0 bases; nucleotides outside the gene matches: 9. CDR3 length equals 18 residues. The library was made from cDNA and included unique molecular identifiers. TCRdb reanalysed the PCR reads using MiXCR and keeps one entry per CDR3 protein. The sample lists a few hundred thousand distinct CDR3 sequences, 30% to 40% seen once, with around 6.1% in the top ten. Comments on this clonotype: The antigen remains unidentified.

This TCR came from a girl under 18 with multiple sclerosis. The chain joins TRBV12-3 or TRBV12-4 to TRBJ1-5, with 10 bases matching TRBD1. The sequencing input was blood. CDR3 nucleotides: TGTGCCAGCAGTTGGGGACAGGGGCCAAGGGGTAGCAATCAGCCCCAGCATTTT. Protein product: CASSWGQGPRGSNQPQHF.